This entry lists 8 T cell receptor beta chains sequenced from one sample in a study of shared clonotypes between healthy human individuals. TCRdb's table, derived via immunoSEQ multiplex PCR, lists solely in-frame clones and lacks some. The table includes about 2.4 million clones, roughly 93% detected once. The sequenced sample was naive CD4+ T cells from PBMCs. Subset reported: CD45RA+ positively selected. The receptors originated from a man between 18 and 29 years old in good health. Some clones in this sample may be carry-over from other donors' samples.

To note about this clone: The same CDR3 also results from other DNA sequences found in this sample. The chain combines TRBV7-2 with TRBJ2-7, with 9 bases fitting TRBD1. Germline assignment: CDR1 SGHTA and CDR2 FQGNSA. J was trimmed by 3 bases and V by 5 bases; bases with no gene match: 5. This CDR3 comprises 14 residues. The CDR3 spells CASSLRQGGYEQYF. The DNA for the CDR3 is TGTGCCAGCAGCCTTCGACAGGGGGGCTACGAGCAGTACTTC.

The rearrangement links TRBV12-5 to TRBJ2-7; a possible D gene is TRBD1 (6 bases). Germline lookup yields CDR1 LGHNT and CDR2 FRNRAP. The CDR3 runs to 17 residues. The V end lost 3 bases, the J end lost 6 bases, and 24 bases lay between the germline ends. CDR3 region: CASGLEANRQVLSEQYF. CDR3 DNA: TGTGCTAGTGGTTTAGAAGCCAACCGACAGGTTTTAAGCGAGCAGTACTTC. Full variable domain (rest looked up from reference TRBV12-5 and TRBJ2-7): DARVTQTPRHKVTEMGQEVTMRCQPILGHNTVFWYRQTMMQGLELLAYFRNRAPLDDSGMPKDRFSAEMPDATLATLKIQPSEPRDSAVYFCASGLEANRQVLSEQYFGPGTRLTVT.

Remarks on this clone: Other DNA sequences in this sample translate to the same CDR3. The chain has TRBV6-4 and TRBJ2-2; no clear D. The CDR3 sequence is 12 residues long. Trimming pared 3 bases from V and 5 bases from J, leaving 4 bases between. Per germline, CDR1 MRHNA and CDR2 SNTAGT. CDR3 bases: TGTGCCAGCAGTGAAGGGACCGGGGAGCTGTTTTTT. Amino acid sequence: CASSEGTGELFF.

The chain carries TRBV5-1 and TRBJ2-7; 14 bases fit TRBD2. Germline values: CDR1 SGHRS, CDR2 YFSETQ. CDR3 length: 18 amino acids. With V trimmed by 0 bases and J by 5 bases, 10 bases remained unmatched. DNA of the CDR3: TGCGCCAGCAGCTTGGGTGGACTAGCGGGAGGAACCCCCCACGAGCAGTACTTC. As protein: CASSLGGLAGGTPHEQYF.

This sequence joins TRBV6-1 and TRBJ2-5; D ambiguous. This CDR3 is built from 14 residues. V was trimmed by 3 bases and J by 0 bases, leaving 8 bases between them. Germline CDR1 reads MNHNS; CDR2 reads SASEGT. CDR3 DNA sequence: TGTGCCAGCAGTGACAGGCAGTACCAAGAGACCCAGTACTTC. As protein: CASSDRQYQETQYF.

In regard to this clone: Additional DNA sequences in this sample encode the identical CDR3. The chain links TRBV20-1 to TRBJ1-1; the D gene is possibly TRBD1 (5 bases). The CDR3 totals 11 residues. Germline CDR1 and CDR2: DFQATT and SNEGSKA (reference sequence). Between the trimmed V and J ends, which lost 3 bases and 5 bases, there was a span of 7 bases. As DNA, the CDR3 is TGCAGTGCTAGGGGGGATACTGAAGCTTTCTTT. Its protein product is CSARGDTEAFF.

This sequence joins TRBV7-9 and TRBJ2-5; D call uncertain. V was trimmed by 4 bases and J by 3 bases, leaving 9 bases between them. Germline assignment: CDR1 SEHNR and CDR2 FQNEAQ (reference sequence). This CDR3 contains 13 residues. This CDR3 reads CASSWQFEETQYF. The DNA for the CDR3 is TGTGCCAGCAGCTGGCAGTTTGAAGAGACCCAGTACTTC. Full variable domain (missing parts from reference TRBV7-9 and TRBJ2-5): DTGVSQNPRHKITKRGQNVTFRCDPISEHNRLYWYRQTLGQGPEFLTYFQNEAQLEKSRLLSDRFSAERPKGSFSTLEIQRTEQGDSAMYLCASSWQFEETQYFGPGTRLLVL.

On this clone: The same CDR3 arises from other DNA sequences in this sample as well. This sequence joins TRBV28 and TRBJ2-3; D ambiguous. V lost 3 bases, J lost 0 bases, and 4 bases lay in between. Per the germline V gene, CDR1 is MDHEN and CDR2 is SYDVKM. This CDR3 is 13 amino acids long. Written as DNA, the CDR3 is TGTGCCAGCAGTTTGGATAGCACAGATACGCAGTATTTT. It specifies CASSLDSTDTQYF.